The source of this T cell receptor beta chain is a study of blood T cell repertoires in COVID-19. Turning to the study itself: The origin of the acute and convalescent COVID-19 samples was the United States, Italy and Spain.

The V gene end was trimmed by 3 bases and the J gene end by 0 bases; junction bases not matched to a gene: 10. Germline V gene data show CDR1 as GTSNPN and CDR2 as SVGIG (reference sequence). This CDR3 has 16 amino acids. Each participant's cohort was designated according to participant-reported clinical history. Clones were sequenced by immunoSEQ multiplex PCR, and TCRdb holds only the in-frame ones, with some missing. The repertoire holds roughly 250,000 clones, approximately 91% seen once, with 1.2% in the top ten. This receptor was obtained from a human donor in a cohort exposed to, infected with or recovered from COVID-19 (not recorded which). The donor label of this sample is uncertain. The specimen sequenced was PBMCs or T cells enriched from blood (not recorded which). This sequence joins TRBV30 and TRBJ1-2; TRBD1 matches at 7 bases. The CDR3 protein is CAWSRRTGSANYGYTF. The CDR3 region has the DNA TGTGCCTGGAGCCGGAGGACAGGAAGCGCTAACTATGGCTACACCTTC.